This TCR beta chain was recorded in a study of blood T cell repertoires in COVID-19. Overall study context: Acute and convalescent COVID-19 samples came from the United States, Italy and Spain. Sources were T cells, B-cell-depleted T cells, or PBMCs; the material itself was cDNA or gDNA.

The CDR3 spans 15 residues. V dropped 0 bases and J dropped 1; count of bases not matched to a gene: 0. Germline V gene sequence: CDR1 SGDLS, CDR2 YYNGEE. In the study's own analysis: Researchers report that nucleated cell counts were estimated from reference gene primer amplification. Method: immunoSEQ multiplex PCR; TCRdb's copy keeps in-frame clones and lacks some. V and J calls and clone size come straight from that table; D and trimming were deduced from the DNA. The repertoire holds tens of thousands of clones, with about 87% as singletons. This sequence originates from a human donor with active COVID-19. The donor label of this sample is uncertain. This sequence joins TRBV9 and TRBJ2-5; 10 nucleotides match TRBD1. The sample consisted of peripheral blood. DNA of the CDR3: TGTGCCAGCAGCGTAGGGACAGGGGGCCAAGAGACCCAGTACTTC. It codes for CASSVGTGGQETQYF. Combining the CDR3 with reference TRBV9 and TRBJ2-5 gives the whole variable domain DSGVTQTPKHLITATGQRVTLRCSPRSGDLSVYWYQQSLDQGLQFLIQYYNGEERAKGNILERFSAQQFPDLHSELNLSSLELGDSALYFCASSVGTGGQETQYFGPGTRLLVL.